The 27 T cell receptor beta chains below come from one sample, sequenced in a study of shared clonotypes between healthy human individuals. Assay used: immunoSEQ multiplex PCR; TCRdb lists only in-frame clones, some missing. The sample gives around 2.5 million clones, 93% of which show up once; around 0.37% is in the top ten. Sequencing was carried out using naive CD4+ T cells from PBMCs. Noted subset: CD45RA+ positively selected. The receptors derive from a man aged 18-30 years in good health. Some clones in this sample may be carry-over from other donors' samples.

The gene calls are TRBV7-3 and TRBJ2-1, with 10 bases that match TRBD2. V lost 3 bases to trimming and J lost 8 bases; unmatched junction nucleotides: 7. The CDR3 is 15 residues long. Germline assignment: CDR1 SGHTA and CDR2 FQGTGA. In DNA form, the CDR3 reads TGTGCCAGCAGCTTTCTAGCGGGAGTGGAACATGAGCAGTTCTTC. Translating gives CASSFLAGVEHEQFF.

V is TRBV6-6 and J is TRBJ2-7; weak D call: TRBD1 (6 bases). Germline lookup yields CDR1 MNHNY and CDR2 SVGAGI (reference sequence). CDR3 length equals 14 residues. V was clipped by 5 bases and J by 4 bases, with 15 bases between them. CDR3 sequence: CASSNPGHDYEQYF. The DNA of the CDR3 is TGTGCCAGCAGTAACCCGGGACATGATTACGAGCAGTACTTC.

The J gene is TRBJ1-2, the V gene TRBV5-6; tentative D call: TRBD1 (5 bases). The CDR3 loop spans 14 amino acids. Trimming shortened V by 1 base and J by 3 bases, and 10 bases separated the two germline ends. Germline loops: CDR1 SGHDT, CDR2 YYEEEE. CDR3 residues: CASSLFSTDYGYTF. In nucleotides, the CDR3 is TGTGCCAGCAGCTTGTTCTCGACAGACTATGGCTACACCTTC.

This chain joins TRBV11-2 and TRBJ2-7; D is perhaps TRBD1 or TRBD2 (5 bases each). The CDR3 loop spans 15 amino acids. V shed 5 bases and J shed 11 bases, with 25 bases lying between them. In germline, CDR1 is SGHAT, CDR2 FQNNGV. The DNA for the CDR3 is TGTGCCAGCAGCCATACTGCCGGGACCGCAAATTTGGAGTACTTC. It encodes CASSHTAGTANLEYF. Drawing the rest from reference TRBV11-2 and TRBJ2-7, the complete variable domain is EAGVAQSPRYKIIEKRQSVAFWCNPISGHATLYWYQQILGQGPKLLIQFQNNGVVDDSQLPKDRFSAERLKGVDSTLKIQPAKLEDSAVYLCASSHTAGTANLEYFGPGTRLTVT.

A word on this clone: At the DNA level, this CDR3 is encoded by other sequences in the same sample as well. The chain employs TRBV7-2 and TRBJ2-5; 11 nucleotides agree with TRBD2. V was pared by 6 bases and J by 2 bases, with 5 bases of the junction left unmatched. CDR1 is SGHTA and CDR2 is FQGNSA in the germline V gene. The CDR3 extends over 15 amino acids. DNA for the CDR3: TGTGCCAGCAGTCTCACTAGCGGGAGTCAAGAGACCCAGTACTTC. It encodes CASSLTSGSQETQYF.

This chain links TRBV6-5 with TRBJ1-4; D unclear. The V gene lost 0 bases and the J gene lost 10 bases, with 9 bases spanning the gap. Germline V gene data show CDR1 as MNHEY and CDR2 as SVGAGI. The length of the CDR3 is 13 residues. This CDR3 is CASSYSSGGKLFF. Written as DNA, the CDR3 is TGTGCCAGCAGTTACTCATCAGGAGGAAAACTGTTTTTT.

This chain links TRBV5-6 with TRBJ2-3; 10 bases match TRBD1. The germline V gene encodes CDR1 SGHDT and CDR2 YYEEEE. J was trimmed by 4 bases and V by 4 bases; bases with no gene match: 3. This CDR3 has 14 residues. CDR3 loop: CASSTDRGADTQYF. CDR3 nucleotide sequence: TGTGCCAGCAGCACGGACAGGGGGGCAGATACGCAGTATTTT. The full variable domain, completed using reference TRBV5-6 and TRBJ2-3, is DAGVTQSPTHLIKTRGQQVTLRCSPKSGHDTVSWYQQALGQGPQFIFQYYEEEERQRGNFPDRFSGHQFPNYSSELNVNALLLGDSALYLCASSTDRGADTQYFGPGTRLTVL.

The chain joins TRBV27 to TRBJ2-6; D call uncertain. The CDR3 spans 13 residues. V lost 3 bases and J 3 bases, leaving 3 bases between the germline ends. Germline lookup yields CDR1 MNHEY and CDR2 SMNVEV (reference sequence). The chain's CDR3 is CASSFGGANVLTF. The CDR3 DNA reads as TGTGCCAGCAGTTTCGGTGGGGCCAACGTCCTGACTTTC.

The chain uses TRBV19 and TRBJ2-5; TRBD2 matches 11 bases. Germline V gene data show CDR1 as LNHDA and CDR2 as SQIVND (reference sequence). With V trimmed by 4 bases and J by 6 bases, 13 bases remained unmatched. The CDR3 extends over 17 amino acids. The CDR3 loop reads CASSSGLAGLGGQTQYF. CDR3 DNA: TGTGCCAGTAGTAGTGGACTAGCGGGCCTCGGAGGGCAGACCCAGTACTTC.

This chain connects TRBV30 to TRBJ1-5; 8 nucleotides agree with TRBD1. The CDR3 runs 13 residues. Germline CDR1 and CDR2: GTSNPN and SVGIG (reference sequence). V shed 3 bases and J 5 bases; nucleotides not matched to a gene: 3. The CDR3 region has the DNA TGTGCCTGGAGGGACAGGGTCGATCAGCCCCAGCATTTT. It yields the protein CAWRDRVDQPQHF.

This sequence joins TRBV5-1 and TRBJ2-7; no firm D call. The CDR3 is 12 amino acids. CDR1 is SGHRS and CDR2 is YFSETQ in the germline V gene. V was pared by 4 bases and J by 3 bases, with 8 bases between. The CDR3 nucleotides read TGCGCCAGCAGCGCGCCCGGCTACGAGCAGTACTTC. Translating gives CASSAPGYEQYF.

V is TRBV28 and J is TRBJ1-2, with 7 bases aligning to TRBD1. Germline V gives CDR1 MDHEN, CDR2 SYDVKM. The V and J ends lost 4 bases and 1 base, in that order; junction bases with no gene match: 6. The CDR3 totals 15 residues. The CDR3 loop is CASSSPGGINYGYTF. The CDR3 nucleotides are TGTGCCAGCAGTTCCCCAGGGGGAATTAACTATGGCTACACCTTC.

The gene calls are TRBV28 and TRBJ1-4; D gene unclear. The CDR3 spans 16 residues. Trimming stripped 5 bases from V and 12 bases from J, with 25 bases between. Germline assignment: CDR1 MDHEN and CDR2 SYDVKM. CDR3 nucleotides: TGTGCCAGCAGTCCACCAATGGGCGGCGGTACGGTGCAACTGTTTTTT. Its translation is CASSPPMGGGTVQLFF.

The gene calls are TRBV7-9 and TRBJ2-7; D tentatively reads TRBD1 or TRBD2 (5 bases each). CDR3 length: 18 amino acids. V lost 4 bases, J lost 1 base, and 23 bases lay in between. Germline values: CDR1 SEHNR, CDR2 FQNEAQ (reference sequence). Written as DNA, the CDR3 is TGTGCCAGCAGCTCCGGATTCGGGACGGGACGTCCTTCCTACGAGCAGTACTTC. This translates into CASSSGFGTGRPSYEQYF.

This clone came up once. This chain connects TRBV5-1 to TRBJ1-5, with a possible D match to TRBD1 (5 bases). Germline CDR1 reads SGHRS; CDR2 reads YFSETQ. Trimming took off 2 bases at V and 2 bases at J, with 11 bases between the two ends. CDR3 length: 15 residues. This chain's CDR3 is CASSLRGGGNQPQHF. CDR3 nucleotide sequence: TGCGCCAGCAGCTTAAGGGGAGGGGGCAATCAGCCCCAGCATTTT.

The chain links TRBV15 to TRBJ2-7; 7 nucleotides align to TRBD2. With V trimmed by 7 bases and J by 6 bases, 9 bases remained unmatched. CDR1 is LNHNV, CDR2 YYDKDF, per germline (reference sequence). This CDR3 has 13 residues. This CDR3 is CATTKGGEGEQYF. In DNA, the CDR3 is TGTGCCACCACCAAGGGAGGGGAGGGCGAGCAGTACTTC.

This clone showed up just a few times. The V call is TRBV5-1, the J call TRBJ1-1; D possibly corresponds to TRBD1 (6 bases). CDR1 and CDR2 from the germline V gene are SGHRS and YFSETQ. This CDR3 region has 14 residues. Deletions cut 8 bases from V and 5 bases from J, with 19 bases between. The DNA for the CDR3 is TGCGCCAGTGGAAACAGGGCGAGGGGGACTGAAGCTTTCTTT. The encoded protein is CASGNRARGTEAFF. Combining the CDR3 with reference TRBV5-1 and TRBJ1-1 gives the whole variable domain KAGVTQTPRYLIKTRGQQVTLSCSPISGHRSVSWYQQTPGQGLQFLFEYFSETQRNKGNFPGRFSGRQFSNSRSEMNVSTLELGDSALYLCASGNRARGTEAFFGQGTRLTVV.

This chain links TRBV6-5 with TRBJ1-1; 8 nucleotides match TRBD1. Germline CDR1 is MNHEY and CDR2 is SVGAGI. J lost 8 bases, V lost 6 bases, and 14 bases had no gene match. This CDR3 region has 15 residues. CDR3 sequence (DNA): TGTGCCAGCAGATCCGCCGACAGGGGAGTCGGGGAAGCTTTCTTT. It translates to CASRSADRGVGEAFF.

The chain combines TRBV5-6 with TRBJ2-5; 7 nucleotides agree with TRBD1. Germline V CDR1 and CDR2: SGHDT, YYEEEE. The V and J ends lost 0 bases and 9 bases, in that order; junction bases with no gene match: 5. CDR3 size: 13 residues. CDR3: CASSLDRGVAQYF. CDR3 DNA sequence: TGTGCCAGCAGCTTGGACAGGGGTGTGGCCCAGTACTTC. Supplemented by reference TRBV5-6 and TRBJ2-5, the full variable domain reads DAGVTQSPTHLIKTRGQQVTLRCSPKSGHDTVSWYQQALGQGPQFIFQYYEEEERQRGNFPDRFSGHQFPNYSSELNVNALLLGDSALYLCASSLDRGVAQYFGPGTRLLVL.

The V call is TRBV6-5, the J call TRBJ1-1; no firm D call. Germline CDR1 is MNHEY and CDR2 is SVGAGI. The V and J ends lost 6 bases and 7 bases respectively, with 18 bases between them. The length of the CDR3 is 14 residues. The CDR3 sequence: CASRFSSGLSEAFF. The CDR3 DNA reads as TGTGCCAGCAGGTTCTCCTCGGGCCTCAGTGAAGCTTTCTTT.

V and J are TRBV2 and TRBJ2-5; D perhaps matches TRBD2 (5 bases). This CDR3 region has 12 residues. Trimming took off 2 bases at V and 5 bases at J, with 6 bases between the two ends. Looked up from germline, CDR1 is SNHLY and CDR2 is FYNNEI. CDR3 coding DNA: TGTGCCAGCAGTGAATTAGCGGAGACCCAGTACTTC. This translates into CASSELAETQYF.

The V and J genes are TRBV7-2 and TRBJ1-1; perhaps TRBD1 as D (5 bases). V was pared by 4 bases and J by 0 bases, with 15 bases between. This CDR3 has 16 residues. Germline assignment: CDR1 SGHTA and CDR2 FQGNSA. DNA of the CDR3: TGTGCCAGCAGCTACGGGGCTCCCCCTCTGAACACTGAAGCTTTCTTT. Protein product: CASSYGAPPLNTEAFF. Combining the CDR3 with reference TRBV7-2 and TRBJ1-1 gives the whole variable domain GAGVSQSPSNKVTEKGKDVELRCDPISGHTALYWYRQSLGQGLEFLIYFQGNSAPDKSGLPSDRFSAERTGGSVSTLTIQRTQQEDSAVYLCASSYGAPPLNTEAFFGQGTRLTVV.

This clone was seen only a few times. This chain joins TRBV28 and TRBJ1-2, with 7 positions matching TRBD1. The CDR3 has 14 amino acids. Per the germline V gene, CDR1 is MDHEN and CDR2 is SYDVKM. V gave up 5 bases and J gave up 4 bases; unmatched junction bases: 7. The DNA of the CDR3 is TGTGCCAGCAGTCTTACCGACAGGGCCTATGGCTACACCTTC. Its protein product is CASSLTDRAYGYTF.

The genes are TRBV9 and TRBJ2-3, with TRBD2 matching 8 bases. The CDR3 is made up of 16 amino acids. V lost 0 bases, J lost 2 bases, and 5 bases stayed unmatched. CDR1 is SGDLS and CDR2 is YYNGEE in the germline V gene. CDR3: CASSVVEREPTDTQYF. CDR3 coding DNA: TGTGCCAGCAGCGTAGTGGAGCGGGAGCCCACAGATACGCAGTATTTT.

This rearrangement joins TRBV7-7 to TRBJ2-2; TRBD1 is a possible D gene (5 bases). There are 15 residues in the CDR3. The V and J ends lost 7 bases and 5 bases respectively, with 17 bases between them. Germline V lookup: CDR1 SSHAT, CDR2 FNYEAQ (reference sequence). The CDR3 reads CASMIQVTTTGELFF. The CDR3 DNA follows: TGTGCCAGCATGATACAGGTCACCACTACCGGGGAGCTGTTTTTT. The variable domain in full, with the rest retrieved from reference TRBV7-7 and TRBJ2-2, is GAGVSQSPRYKVTKRGQDVTLRCDPISSHATLYWYQQALGQGPEFLTYFNYEAQPDKSGLPSDRFSAERPEGSISTLTIQRTEQRDSAMYRCASMIQVTTTGELFFGEGSRLTVL.

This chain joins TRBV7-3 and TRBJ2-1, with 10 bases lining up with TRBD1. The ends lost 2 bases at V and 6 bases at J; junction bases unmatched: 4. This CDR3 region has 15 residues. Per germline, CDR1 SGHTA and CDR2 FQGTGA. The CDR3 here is CASSLGTGVSNEQFF. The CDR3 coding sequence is TGTGCCAGCAGCTTAGGGACAGGGGTGTCCAATGAGCAGTTCTTC.

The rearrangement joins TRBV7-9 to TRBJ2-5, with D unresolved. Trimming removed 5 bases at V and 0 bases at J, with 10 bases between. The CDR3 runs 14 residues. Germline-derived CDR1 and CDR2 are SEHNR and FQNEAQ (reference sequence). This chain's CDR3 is CASSPRPHQETQYF. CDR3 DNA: TGTGCCAGCAGCCCGAGGCCGCACCAAGAGACCCAGTACTTC.